The rows below give T cell receptor beta chains drawn from one sample of a study of blood T cell repertoires in COVID-19. Measured with immunoSEQ multiplex PCR; TCRdb has only the in-frame clones, and not every one. This sample has 150,000 to 200,000 clones, with almost 85% found just once. Sequencing input: peripheral blood. Source of these receptors: a human donor with acute or convalescent COVID-19. The donor label of this sample is uncertain. The CDR3 runs from the conserved cysteine through the conserved F or W. A D gene is named only where the DNA matches it firmly. Size values are once, few and many counts, or a class for expanded clones, and some rows have none.

TRBJ2-1	.	.	TRBV2	TGTGCCAGCAACGGGGAGTACAATGAGCAGTTCTTC	CASNGEYNEQFF
TRBJ1-5	.	TRBD1	TRBV5-8	TGTGCCAGCAGCTTGGGAAGGGGGCCCAATCAGCCCCAGCATTTT	CASSLGRGPNQPQHF
TRBJ1-4	once	.	TRBV6-5	TGTGCCAGCAGTCGGAGAGAGGCTAATGAAAAACTGTTTTTT	CASSRREANEKLFF
TRBJ2-1	.	TRBD2	TRBV25-1	TGTGCCAGCAGTGAATTTTTGCCTAGCGGGAGGGGATACAATGAGCAGTTCTTC	CASSEFLPSGRGYNEQFF
TRBJ2-5	.	TRBD2	TRBV7-7	TGTGCCAGCAGCTTAGGGGTAGCGGGACTGGAGACCCAGTACTTC	CASSLGVAGLETQYF
TRBJ2-3	.	TRBD2	TRBV3-1/TRBV3-2	TGTGCCAGCAGCCCCCTGACTAGCGGGAGATATACGCAGTATTTT	CASSPLTSGRYTQYF
TRBJ1-3	.	.	TRBV7-2	TGTGCCAGCAGCTTATTCAGAGGAAACACCATATATTTT	CASSLFRGNTIYF
TRBJ2-1	.	TRBD2	TRBV15	TGTGCCACCAGCAGAGGTCCTAGCGGGAGTAATAATGAGCAGTTCTTC	CATSRGPSGSNNEQFF
TRBJ2-3	.	TRBD2	TRBV9	TGTGCCAGCAGCTCACTAGCGTTCACAGATACGCAGTATTTT	CASSSLAFTDTQYF
TRBJ1-2	.	.	TRBV18	TGTGCCAGCTCACCACAGGACAGCCTGGGTGGGGGCTACACCTTC	CASSPQDSLGGGYTF
TRBJ2-7	.	.	TRBV9	TGTGCCAGCAGCGTACGCCCCGCGGGCCACGAGCAGTACTTC	CASSVRPAGHEQYF
TRBJ2-4	.	.	TRBV3-1/TRBV3-2	TGTGCCAGCAGCCAAGAAGGGACAAGAGCCAAAAACATTCAGTACTTC	CASSQEGTRAKNIQYF
TRBJ2-1	.	TRBD2	TRBV19	TGTGCCAGTAGTATATTAGCGGGAGTTGGGAATGAGCAGTTCTTC	CASSILAGVGNEQFF
TRBJ2-2	.	TRBD1	TRBV19	TGTGCCAGTACCCAGGGGGTCTGGGGGGAGCTGTTTTTT	CASTQGVWGELFF
TRBJ1-1	.	.	TRBV4-3	TGCGCCAGCAGCCCTCAGGCCGTGTTGGACACTGAAGCTTTCTTT	CASSPQAVLDTEAFF
TRBJ1-1	few	TRBD1	TRBV27	TGTGCCAGCAGTTTATCGGGACAGGGGTCTGAAGCTTTCTTT	CASSLSGQGSEAFF
TRBJ1-4	few	TRBD1	TRBV19	TGTGCCAGTAGTGGGGGACAGGGAGGGGATGAAAAACTGTTTTTT	CASSGGQGGDEKLFF
TRBJ1-2	.	.	TRBV28	TGTGCCAGCAGTCCCGCAGGGGACTATGGCTACACCTTC	CASSPAGDYGYTF
TRBJ2-3	.	TRBD2	TRBV27	TGTGCCAGCACCTTACTAGCGTCTAGCACAGATACGCAGTATTTT	CASTLLASSTDTQYF
TRBJ2-7	.	TRBD2	TRBV27	TGTGCCAGCAGTCCCCAGGGGGGCAGCGGGAGGTACCGCGAGCAGTACTTC	CASSPQGGSGRYREQYF
TRBJ1-4	.	TRBD1	TRBV3-1/TRBV3-2	TGTGCCAGCAGCTTTGTACAGGGGGCGGGTGAAAAACTGTTTTTT	CASSFVQGAGEKLFF
TRBJ2-2	.	.	TRBV5-1	TGCGCCAGCAGCTTGGACCCACGGGGCACCGGGGAGCTGTTTTTT	CASSLDPRGTGELFF
TRBJ1-3	.	TRBD1	TRBV19	TGTGCCAGTAGTGTGGACAGGGGCTCTGGAAACACCATATATTTT	CASSVDRGSGNTIYF
TRBJ1-1	.	.	TRBV27	TGTGCCAGCAGTTTCACGGTGAACACTGAAGCTTTCTTT	CASSFTVNTEAFF